This T cell receptor beta chain came from a study of beta chain features in type 1 diabetes (dated by TCRdb to 2016 to 2018). The study in broad terms: Patients and healthy donors did not differ in mean age, gender distribution, total cell number or subset yield. Across all samples, almost 110 million sorted cells were examined, and cell number per subset correlated strongly with RNA yield. The study compared the TCRB repertoires of sorted circulating CD4+ T cell subsets in recently diagnosed type 1 diabetes patients with those in matched healthy donors. Naive and central memory subsets were obtained from all 28 donors, but regulatory and stem cell-like memory subsets were isolated from only 8 patients and roughly eight healthy donors.

V loses 7 bases of germline sequence and J loses 6 bases, and the interval between the two ends is 12 bases. The CDR3 starts with the cysteine, ends with the phenylalanine, and has 12 residues. Solely the CDR3 DNA is kept, with 36 bases framed from the first base. CDR1 MNHEY and CDR2 SVGAGI are derived from the germline V gene. This clone occurred a few times. Which antigen it targets is not known. Nothing much larger sits one base from this clone, and base qualities are not available. Results the study describes overall, beyond this receptor: The naive, central memory and regulatory TCRB repertoires appeared to resemble one another more closely among patients than among healthy donors. Because cDNA rather than genomic DNA was sequenced, highly expressing activated cells could have been over-represented, although no difference in activation and CD3 levels was found between groups. Shorter templates might have been favored by PCR, but patient and control samples were amplified and corrected together, so both groups would have been affected equally by any skew. At VDJ recombination sites, patients with type 1 diabetes made fewer insertions and deleted more nucleotides, a pattern implying thymic rearrangement abnormalities. Because the HLA sub-analyses included only small numbers of individuals, any influence of HLA type on TCRB rearrangement was left unresolved. Type 1 diabetes patients showed a moderate but significant shortening of TCRB CDR3 length in all four CD4+ subsets.

The entire isolated RNA was reverse transcribed using the High Capacity cDNA Reverse Transcription Kit, and thus expressed TCRB transcripts were sequenced. Naive, central memory and regulatory T cell samples underwent deep immunoSEQ sequencing, averaging roughly 3.3 million total reads per sample. Sorted cells were lysed in RLT buffer and RNA was extracted with DNase-treated RNeasy Micro or Mini kits, depending on cell number. Each cell subset was processed on its own to prevent cross-contamination, while patient and healthy donor samples were processed together. The immunoSEQ multiplex PCR was used to amplify TCRB sequences from cDNA, yielding 87-bp fragments that span the CDR3 region. Sequencing of the amplicons was performed on the Illumina HiSeq platform. In the authors' own workflow: PCR bias was corrected computationally using synthetic template baselines, and reads within Hamming distance 2 were collapsed, with unmergeable singletons discarded. By aligning reads against IMGT, V, D and J genes, CDR3 length, and insertions or deletions at six rearrangement sites were assigned. Within each subset, clonotype counts were normalized to sorted cell number, after which true diversity and Gini coefficients were computed with the tcR R package. The overlap coefficient, calculated on TCRB nucleotide sequences, was used to quantify repertoire sharing. Out-of-frame TCRB sequences from naive cells were analyzed as a proxy for the pre-selection repertoire. As stored in TCRdb, this immuneACCESS dataset retains in-frame rearrangements with V and J assigned. A fraction of the clones does not appear; measured against another copy, unresolved V genes explain less than half of the discrepancy, and the remainder lacks a known reason. V and J calls and clone size are given by that table; D and trimming were obtained from the DNA. Recorded for this sample are 400,000 to 500,000 clones; about 14% of them occurred a single time. Under 0.04% of the sample is taken by the ten largest.

Each donor gave one peripheral blood draw, approximately 0.11 L on average, collected into heparinised tubes. A BD FACSAria II and a panel including CD45RO, CCR7, CD25, CD127, CD95 and CD27 were used to sort naive, central memory, regulatory and stem cell-like memory CD4+ T cells. Every sorted population had a purity above 95%. Right away, PBMCs were isolated by Lymphoprep density gradient centrifugation and were stained directly, with no culture step. To minimize batch effects, samples were stained and sorted in pairs, one healthy donor with one patient per experiment. The receptor chain draws on TRBV6-5 and TRBJ1-1; matching of 5 bases hints at TRBD1 as the D gene. The sequence came from a man aged 25-40 years in good health. The sequenced material came from naive CD4+ T cells from blood. The cell subset or site label here, explained by the study, means: true naive CD4+ T cells. The CDR3 here reads CASTREGAEAFF. The nucleotide sequence is TGTGCCAGCACCAGGGAAGGCGCTGAAGCTTTCTTT.